This TCR beta chain is from a study of T cell clones after liver transplantation. Background on the study: Tolerance: complete withdrawal held at least one year, liver enzymes staying within twice normal. Study-wide points: In a couple of subjects, few donor cells limited the measurable donor-reactive repertoire. Conclusions were preliminary, with small, heterogeneous patient groups.

Concerning this clone itself: Its target is unknown.

The CDR3 contains 14 residues. The V gene lost 7 bases and the J gene lost 0 bases, with 11 bases spanning the gap. Germline V gives CDR1 SGHAT, CDR2 FQDESV (reference sequence). Sequenced by immunoSEQ multiplex PCR; TCRdb stores in-frame clones only, minus some. The table has about 76,000 clones, around four fifths seen once. This specimen consisted of CD4+ T cells from blood, obtained at the 22-month timepoint. The rearrangement links TRBV11-1 to TRBJ2-3; no reliable D call. This TCR was sampled from a human patient who received a liver transplant. Among the T cells, some may be from the graft donor. CDR3 loop: CASTGPLSTDTQYF. For the CDR3, the DNA is TGTGCCAGCACCGGGCCTCTCAGCACAGATACGCAGTATTTT.